This paragraph covers one T cell receptor (beta chain) sequence. Profiled with immunoSEQ multiplex PCR; TCRdb holds only in-frame clones, not every one. The table has more than 60,000 clones, about nine tenths seen once; the top ten hold about 9.9%. This record belongs to a study of control samples from healthy donors and cancer patients. CDR3 size: 13 residues. Germline assignment: CDR1 SGHTA and CDR2 FQGTGA. The V end lost 4 bases, the J end lost 7 bases, and 8 bases lay between the germline ends. The V call is TRBV7-3, the J call TRBJ1-6; D is uncertain. Sequenced: PBMCs. This receptor was taken from a woman aged 50 to 65 with colorectal cancer. The CDR3 here is CASSSSSNSPLHF. As DNA, the CDR3 is TGTGCCAGCAGCTCCAGCAGCAATTCACCCCTCCACTTT.